Shown below are 21 T cell receptor beta chains from a single sample sequenced in a study of tumor-infiltrating lymphocytes in primary liver carcinoma. The approximately 20-31 mg bulk tissue piece was not sorted before simultaneous RNA and DNA extraction. From approximately 490 ng total RNA, TCR beta cDNA was generated with a primer in the constant region. Sequencing libraries for TCR beta derived from three nested multiplex PCR rounds that used slightly modified ARM-PCR. Researchers ran the first two PCR rounds for approximately 10 cycles each with TRBV1-TRBV30 forward primers and a C-beta reverse primer. MiXCR was run by TCRdb on the multiplex PCR reads, yielding one entry per CDR3 protein. The sample has roughly 200,000 distinct CDR3 sequences, about 85% seen once. Sequenced material: tumor tissue from primary liver carcinoma. These receptor sequences come from a man aged 40-49 years with primary liver carcinoma and hepatitis B virus infection.

Of note for this clonotype: A read error may explain this, as a much larger clone is one base away. The genes are TRBV12-3 or TRBV12-4 and TRBJ2-2; TRBD2 is a possible D gene (5 bases). The CDR3 runs 12 residues. The CDR3 DNA sequence: TGTGCCAGCAGCTCCGATACCGGGGAGCTGTCTTTT. Residues: CASSSDTGELSF.

The chain combines TRBV6-1 with TRBJ2-7; TRBD1 aligns across 8 bases. Trimming took 6 bases from V and 13 from J; bases not matched to a gene: 23. From germline, CDR1 is MNHNS and CDR2 SASEGT. The CDR3 is 16 amino acids. CDR3 in DNA: TGTGCCAGCAGCCCTCGCCGGGACAGGAGCTCCTACGAGGACTACTTC. Translating it yields CASSPRRDRSSYEDYF.

Note on this clonotype: The CDR3 does not end in the conserved phenylalanine or tryptophan, so this is likely a read error. This chain joins TRBV5-1 and TRBJ2-1; 8 bases are shared with TRBD2. The CDR3 has 14 amino acids. Per the germline V gene, CDR1 is SGHRS and CDR2 is YFSETQ. V shed 2 bases and J 8 bases; nucleotides not matched to a gene: 6. CDR3 DNA: TGCGCCAGCAGCTTAGAGAGCGGGAGCCATGAGCAGTTCCTC. Translated: CASSLESGSHEQFL.

A note on this clonotype: Relative to the germline gene, one junction end is altered; a read error may explain this. The chain has TRBV5-5 and TRBJ2-2; D possibly corresponds to TRBD2 (6 bases). The CDR3 extends over 16 amino acids. Germline lookup yields CDR1 SGHKS and CDR2 YYEKEE (reference sequence). As DNA, the CDR3 is TGTGCCAGCAGCCCCTACCCGGGGGTGAACACCGGGGAGCCGTTTTTT. Protein: CASSPYPGVNTGEPFF.

Worth noting for this clonotype: Mismatch with germline at one junction end may stem from a read error. The gene calls are TRBV11-2 and TRBJ2-3; D is undetermined. Per the germline V gene, CDR1 is SGHAT and CDR2 is FQNNGV. CDR3 size: 14 residues. CDR3 DNA sequence: TGTGCCAGCAGCCCCCCGGACCGGGCACATACGCAGTACTTT. This translates into CASSPPDRAHTQYF.

Remarks on this clonotype: The junction departs from the called germline gene at one end, perhaps through a read error. The chain couples TRBV30 to TRBJ2-2, with 7 bases that match TRBD2. This CDR3 spans 16 amino acids. The germline V gene has CDR1 GTSNPN and CDR2 SVGIG (reference sequence). The CDR3, as DNA: TGTGCCTGTAAAGAAGGCGGGGGATTTTTCACCGGGGAGCTATTTTTT. It translates to CACKEGGGFFTGELFF.

In the case of this clonotype: Given the absence of the conserved phenylalanine or tryptophan at the CDR3 end, a read error is likely. It is unclear where the CDR3 begins or ends on the DNA, so no DNA is shown, and the CDR3 is as TCRdb lists it. This chain joins TRBV6-1 and TRBJ1-1; TRBD1 was called by the table and not checked on the DNA. Germline CDR1 is MNHNS and CDR2 is SASEGT. The CDR3 is 13 residues long, ends included. This chain's CDR3 is CASSRERGAEAFY.

About this clonotype itself: A much larger clone differs from this one at a single base, so this may be a read error. The chain's CDR3 is CAWQQGSVNSPLHF. The CDR3 coding sequence is TGTGCCTGGCAACAGGGCAGTGTGAATTCACCCCTCCACTTT. The J gene is TRBJ1-6, the V gene TRBV30; the D gene is possibly TRBD1 (6 bases). CDR1 GTSNPN and CDR2 SVGIG come from the germline V gene (reference sequence). This CDR3 spans 14 amino acids. V lost 5 bases and J 7 bases, leaving 15 bases between the germline ends.

Worth noting for this clonotype: An end of the junction does not agree with germline; a read error may underlie this. J is TRBJ2-1 and V is TRBV20-1, with D unresolved. Germline CDR1 reads DFQATT; CDR2 reads SNEGSKA (reference sequence). This CDR3 is built from 14 residues. The CDR3 loop reads CRAKPPGPYNERFF. As DNA, the CDR3 is TGCAGAGCCAAGCCCCCCGGGCCCTACAATGAGCGGTTCTTC.

Notes on this clonotype: Just one base apart from a much larger clone, this may be a read error. The chain employs TRBV28 and TRBJ2-7, with 10 positions matching TRBD1. The germline gives CDR1 MDHEN, CDR2 SYDVKM. CDR3 length: 16 amino acids. With V trimmed by 6 bases and J by 4 bases, 12 bases remained unmatched. The CDR3 DNA reads as TGTGCCAGCAGCATCCTACCGGGACAGGGGAAGTACGAGCAGTACTTC. Amino acids: CASSILPGQGKYEQYF.

The rearrangement links TRBV11-1 to TRBJ2-3; 10 bases fit TRBD2. CDR1 is SGHAT and CDR2 is FQDESV in the germline V gene (reference sequence). The CDR3 length is 17 residues. The V and J ends lost 6 bases and 12 bases, in that order; junction bases with no gene match: 21. This chain's CDR3 is CASRFPGTSETKNIQYF. Here the CDR3 DNA reads TGTGCCAGCAGATTTCCCGGGACTAGCGAGACCAAAAACATTCAGTATTTT.

About this clonotype: At one of its ends the junction is not consistent with the germline gene, which may arise from a read error. CDR3 residues: CAGCLVHNYGFTF. The CDR3 nucleotides are TGTGCCGGCTGCTTGGTCCATAACTATGGCTTCACCTTC. The V gene is TRBV11-1, the J gene TRBJ1-2; D remains unclear. There are 13 residues in the CDR3. CDR1 SGHAT and CDR2 FQDESV come from the germline V gene (reference sequence).

About this clonotype: One end of the junction varies from germline; a read error may be responsible. The rearrangement uses TRBV12-3 or TRBV12-4 and TRBJ1-6, with D possibly being TRBD1 (5 bases). CDR3 length equals 13 residues. CDR3 loop: CASTLRGNSSLHF. In DNA form, the CDR3 reads TGTGCCAGCACATTGCGGGGGAATTCATCCCTCCACTTT.

On this clonotype: A read error may be the cause here, since a much bigger clone is one base away. The J gene is TRBJ2-7, the V gene TRBV28; D may be TRBD1 (8 bases). Germline V gives CDR1 MDHEN, CDR2 SYDVKM. This CDR3 spans 14 amino acids. The CDR3 loop is CASRGGTGYYEHYF. The CDR3 nucleotides are TGTGCCAGCAGGGGGGGGACAGGATACTACGAGCACTACTTC.

With regard to this clonotype: The conserved closing phenylalanine or tryptophan is absent in this CDR3, likely reflecting a read error. It is unclear where the CDR3 begins or ends on the DNA, so no DNA is shown, and the CDR3 is as TCRdb lists it. The CDR3 loop is CASSLGDRDNSEYL. The chain uses TRBV5-1 and TRBJ2-4; the D segment call TRBD1 is taken from the table without a DNA check. Germline CDR1 SGHRS, CDR2 YFSETQ. The CDR3 is 14 residues long, ends included.

The chain carries TRBV29-1 and TRBJ1-1; D is unclear. This CDR3 region has 15 residues. CDR1 and CDR2 (germline): SQVTM, ANQGSEA. Trimming removed 4 bases at V and 0 bases at J, with 15 bases between. CDR3: CSVALGWGMNTEAFF. DNA for the CDR3: TGCAGCGTTGCCCTTGGATGGGGTATGAACACTGAAGCTTTCTTT.

By frequency in the sample, this clonotype is medium-sized. The chain links TRBV12-3 or TRBV12-4 to TRBJ2-3; D remains ambiguous. The V end lost 2 bases, the J end lost 5 bases, and 11 bases lay between the germline ends. The length of the CDR3 is 14 residues. CDR3 protein: CASSLSARRDTQYF. The CDR3 nucleotides are TGTGCCAGCAGTTTATCGGCGCGTAGAGATACGCAGTATTTT.

The sample holds many counts of this clonotype. The rearrangement uses TRBV29-1 and TRBJ2-4, with D perhaps TRBD1 or TRBD2 (6 bases each). V was pared by 3 bases and J by 8 bases, with 14 bases between. CDR3 length equals 13 residues. The germline gives CDR1 SQVTM, CDR2 ANQGSEA. The CDR3 protein is CSVEYGGADIQYF. CDR3 sequence (DNA): TGCAGCGTTGAGTACGGGGGCGCAGACATTCAGTACTTC.

The table lists this clonotype with a few counts. The junction departs from the called germline gene at one end, perhaps through a read error. The CDR3 region has the DNA TGTGCCAGTAGCTTATATCTGGAGGTGGCTCAGCCCCAGCATTTT. It codes for CASSLYLEVAQPQHF. The chain links TRBV11-3 to TRBJ1-5; D is unresolved. There are 15 residues in the CDR3. The germline V gene encodes CDR1 SGHNT and CDR2 YENEEA.

Comment on this clonotype: One end of the junction is discordant with germline, which a read error may explain. The CDR3 sequence is CASSQLPQGTGGTGELYF. CDR3 sequence (DNA): TGCGCCAGCAGCCAACTCCCCCAAGGGACAGGGGGCACCGGGGAACTGTATTTT. The chain has TRBV5-1 and TRBJ2-2; 12 nucleotides align to TRBD1. CDR3 size: 18 residues. CDR1 and CDR2 from the germline V gene are SGHRS and YFSETQ.

The chain employs TRBV11-2 and TRBJ1-1; D not resolved. Germline assignment: CDR1 SGHAT and CDR2 FQNNGV. Trimming pared 0 bases from V and 8 bases from J, leaving 10 bases between. This CDR3 has 13 amino acids. CDR3 DNA: TGTGCCAGCAGCTTAGATCCTATCACCGAAGCTTTCTTT. Translated: CASSLDPITEAFF.